This T cell receptor beta chain derives from a study of CD8 T cells in ankylosing spondylitis. Findings and limits, study-wide: As reported, disease-linked clones showed significant enrichment in matched ankylosing spondylitis synovial fluid. As for the disease-linked clones, they showed a CD8+ phenotype and occurred at relatively low frequencies in peripheral blood. There were earlier reports of some motif variants in reactive arthritis synovial fluid and blood. It appeared that ankylosing spondylitis blood was characterized by a TCR beta motif of fewer than 10 highly homologous variants.

About this clonotype: No antigen is known for it.

Researchers built TCR beta libraries using quantitative 5'-RACE with molecular barcodes. TCRdb re-analysed the 5' RACE reads in MiXCR, keeping a single row per CDR3 protein. The top ten clones hold roughly 1% of a sample with about 450,000 distinct CDR3 sequences, roughly a quarter of them seen once. Sequencing was carried out using blood, either unsorted or a sorted T cell fraction (not recorded which). The receptor's source is a male donor with ankylosing spondylitis.

The DNA for the CDR3 is TGTGCCAGCAGCCTCCATGGACTACAAGAGACCCAGTACTTC. As protein: CASSLHGLQETQYF. V usage is TRBV12-3 or TRBV12-4 and J usage is TRBJ2-5, with D possibly TRBD2 on 6 matching bases. The V and J ends lost 6 bases and 2 bases respectively, with 13 bases between them. This CDR3 region has 14 residues.